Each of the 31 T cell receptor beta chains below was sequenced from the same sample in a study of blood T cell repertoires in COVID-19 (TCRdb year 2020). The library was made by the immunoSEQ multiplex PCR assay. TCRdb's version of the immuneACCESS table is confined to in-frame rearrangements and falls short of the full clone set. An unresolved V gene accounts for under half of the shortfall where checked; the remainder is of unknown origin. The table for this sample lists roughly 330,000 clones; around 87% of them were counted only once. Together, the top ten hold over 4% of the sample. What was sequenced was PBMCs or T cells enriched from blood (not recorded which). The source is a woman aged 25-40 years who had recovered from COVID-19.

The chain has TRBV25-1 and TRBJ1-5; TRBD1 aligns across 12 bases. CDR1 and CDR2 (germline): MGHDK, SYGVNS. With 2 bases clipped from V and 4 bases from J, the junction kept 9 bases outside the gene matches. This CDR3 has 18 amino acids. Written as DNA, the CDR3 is TGTGCCAGCAGTGAACACGGGACAGGGGGCGACCTAAATCAGCCCCAGCATTTT. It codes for CASSEHGTGGDLNQPQHF.

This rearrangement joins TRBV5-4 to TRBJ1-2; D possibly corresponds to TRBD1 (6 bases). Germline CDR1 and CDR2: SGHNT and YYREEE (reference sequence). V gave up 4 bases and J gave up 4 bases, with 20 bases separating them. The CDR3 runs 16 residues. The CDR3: CASSPPPGARSYGYTF. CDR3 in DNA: TGTGCCAGCAGCCCACCCCCAGGGGCGAGGAGCTATGGCTACACCTTC.

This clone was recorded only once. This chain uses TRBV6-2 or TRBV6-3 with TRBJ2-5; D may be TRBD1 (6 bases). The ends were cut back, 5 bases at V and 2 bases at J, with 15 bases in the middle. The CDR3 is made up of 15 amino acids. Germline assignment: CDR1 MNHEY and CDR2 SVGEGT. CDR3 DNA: TGTGCCAGCAGTGCCTACAGGGAGTATCAAGAGACCCAGTACTTC. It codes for CASSAYREYQETQYF.

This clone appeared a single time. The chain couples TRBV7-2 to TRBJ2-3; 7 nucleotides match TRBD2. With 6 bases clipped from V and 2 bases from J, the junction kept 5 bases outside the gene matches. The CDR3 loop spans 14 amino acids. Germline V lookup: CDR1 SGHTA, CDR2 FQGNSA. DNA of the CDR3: TGTGCCAGCAGGGGACTATACTTCACAGATACGCAGTATTTT. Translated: CASRGLYFTDTQYF.

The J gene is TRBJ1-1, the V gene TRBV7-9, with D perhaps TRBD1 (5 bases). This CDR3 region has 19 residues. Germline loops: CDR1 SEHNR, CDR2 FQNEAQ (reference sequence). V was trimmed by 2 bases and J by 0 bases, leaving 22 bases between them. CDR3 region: CASSLLDIRNQSVNTEAFF. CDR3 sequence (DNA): TGTGCCAGCAGCTTATTGGACATTCGGAATCAATCCGTGAACACTGAAGCTTTCTTT.

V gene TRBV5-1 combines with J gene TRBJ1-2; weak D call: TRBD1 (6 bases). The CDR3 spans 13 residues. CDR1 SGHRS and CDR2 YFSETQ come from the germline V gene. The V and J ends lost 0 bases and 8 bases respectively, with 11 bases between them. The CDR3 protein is CASSLDRVGGYTF. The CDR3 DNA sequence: TGCGCCAGCAGCTTGGACAGGGTCGGAGGCTACACCTTC.

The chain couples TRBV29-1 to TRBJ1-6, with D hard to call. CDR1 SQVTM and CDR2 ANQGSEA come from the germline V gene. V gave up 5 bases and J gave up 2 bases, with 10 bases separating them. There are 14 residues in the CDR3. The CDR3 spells CSVRTGTYNSPLHF. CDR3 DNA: TGCAGCGTTAGAACCGGGACCTATAATTCACCCCTCCACTTT. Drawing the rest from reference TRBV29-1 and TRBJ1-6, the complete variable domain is SAVISQKPSRDICQRGTSLTIQCQVDSQVTMMFWYRQQPGQSLTLIATANQGSEATYESGFVIDKFPISRPNLTFSTLTVSNMSPEDSSIYLCSVRTGTYNSPLHFGNGTRLTVT.

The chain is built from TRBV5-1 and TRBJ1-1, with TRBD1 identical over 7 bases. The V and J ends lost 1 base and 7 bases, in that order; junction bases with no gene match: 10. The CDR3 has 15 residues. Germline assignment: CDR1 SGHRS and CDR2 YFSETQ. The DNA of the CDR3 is TGCGCCAGCAGCTTGACCGACGGGACAGTCTATGAAGCTTTCTTT. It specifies CASSLTDGTVYEAFF.

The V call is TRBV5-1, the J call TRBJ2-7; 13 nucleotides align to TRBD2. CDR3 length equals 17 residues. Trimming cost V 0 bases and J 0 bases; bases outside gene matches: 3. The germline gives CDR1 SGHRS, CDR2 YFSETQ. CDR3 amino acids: CASSLATSGGPSYEQYF. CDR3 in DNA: TGCGCCAGCAGCTTGGCGACTAGCGGGGGGCCCTCCTACGAGCAGTACTTC. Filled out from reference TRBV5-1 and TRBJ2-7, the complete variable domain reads KAGVTQTPRYLIKTRGQQVTLSCSPISGHRSVSWYQQTPGQGLQFLFEYFSETQRNKGNFPGRFSGRQFSNSRSEMNVSTLELGDSALYLCASSLATSGGPSYEQYFGPGTRLTVT.

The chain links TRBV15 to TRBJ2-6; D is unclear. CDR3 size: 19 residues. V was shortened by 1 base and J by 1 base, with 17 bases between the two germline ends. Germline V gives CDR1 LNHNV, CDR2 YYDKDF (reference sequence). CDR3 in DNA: TGTGCCACCAGCAGAGCCACCCCGGGTCTAACGTCTGGGGCCAACGTCCTGACTTTC. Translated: CATSRATPGLTSGANVLTF.

The CDR3 protein is CASSQEASGEFTDTQYF. The DNA for the CDR3 is TGCGCCAGCAGCCAAGAGGCTAGCGGGGAGTTCACAGATACGCAGTATTTT. This rearrangement joins TRBV4-1 to TRBJ2-3, with TRBD2 matching over 9 bases. V trimming: 0 bases; J trimming: 2 bases; junction bases outside the gene matches: 6. The germline CDR1 and CDR2 sequences are MGHRA and YSYEKL. This CDR3 region has 17 residues.

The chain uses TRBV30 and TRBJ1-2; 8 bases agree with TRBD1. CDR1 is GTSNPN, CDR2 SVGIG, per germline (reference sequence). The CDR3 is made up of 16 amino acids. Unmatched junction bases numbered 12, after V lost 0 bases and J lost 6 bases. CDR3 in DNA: TGTGCCTGGAGTGTAGGTGGACAGGGAATCATCCATGGCTACACCTTC. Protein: CAWSVGGQGIIHGYTF.

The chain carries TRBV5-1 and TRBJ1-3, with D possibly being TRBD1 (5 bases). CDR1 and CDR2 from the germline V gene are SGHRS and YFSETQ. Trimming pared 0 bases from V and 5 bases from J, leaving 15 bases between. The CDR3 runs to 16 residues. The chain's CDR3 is CASSLAGAVGRNTIYF. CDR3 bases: TGCGCCAGCAGCTTGGCTGGGGCAGTAGGAAGAAACACCATATATTTT.

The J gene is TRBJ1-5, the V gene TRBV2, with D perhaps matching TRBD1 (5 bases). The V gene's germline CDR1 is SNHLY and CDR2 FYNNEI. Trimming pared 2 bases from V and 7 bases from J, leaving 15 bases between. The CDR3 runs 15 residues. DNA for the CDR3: TGTGCCAGCAGTGAATCGGCGGGGGGAGGACAGCCCCAGCATTTT. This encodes CASSESAGGGQPQHF.

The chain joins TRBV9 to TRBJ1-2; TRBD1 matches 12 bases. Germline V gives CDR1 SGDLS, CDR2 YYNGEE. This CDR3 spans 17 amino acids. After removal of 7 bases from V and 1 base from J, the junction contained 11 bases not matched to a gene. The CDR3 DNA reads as TGTGCCAGCGGTCGCGGGACAGGGGGCCCTTTTAACTATGGCTACACCTTC. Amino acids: CASGRGTGGPFNYGYTF.

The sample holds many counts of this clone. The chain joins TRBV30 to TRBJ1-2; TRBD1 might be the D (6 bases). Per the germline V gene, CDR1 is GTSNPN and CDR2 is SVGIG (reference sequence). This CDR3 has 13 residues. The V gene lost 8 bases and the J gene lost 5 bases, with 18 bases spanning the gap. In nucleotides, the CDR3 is TGTGCCGGTATACAGGGCCTAGGGTATGGCTACACCTTC. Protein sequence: CAGIQGLGYGYTF.

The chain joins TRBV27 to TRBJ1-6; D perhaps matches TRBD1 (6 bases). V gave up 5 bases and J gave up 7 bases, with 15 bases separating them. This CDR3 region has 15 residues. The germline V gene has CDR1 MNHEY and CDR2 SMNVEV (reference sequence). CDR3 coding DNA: TGTGCCAGCAGTCTAAGGACAGCGCAAAATTCACCCCTCCACTTT. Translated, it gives CASSLRTAQNSPLHF.

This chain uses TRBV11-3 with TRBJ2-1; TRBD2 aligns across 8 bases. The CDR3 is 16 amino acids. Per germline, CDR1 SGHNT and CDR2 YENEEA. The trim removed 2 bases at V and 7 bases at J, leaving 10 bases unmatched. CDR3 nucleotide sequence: TGTGCCAGCAGCTTACAGTACAGCGGGGGTCTGAATGAGCAGTTCTTC. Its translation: CASSLQYSGGLNEQFF.

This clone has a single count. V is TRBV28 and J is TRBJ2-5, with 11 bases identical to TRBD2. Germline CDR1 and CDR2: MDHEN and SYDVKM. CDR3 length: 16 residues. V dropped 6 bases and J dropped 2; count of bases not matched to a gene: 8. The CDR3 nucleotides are TGTGCCAGCAGCTCACCGACTAGCGGGGCACAAGAGACCCAGTACTTC. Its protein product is CASSSPTSGAQETQYF.

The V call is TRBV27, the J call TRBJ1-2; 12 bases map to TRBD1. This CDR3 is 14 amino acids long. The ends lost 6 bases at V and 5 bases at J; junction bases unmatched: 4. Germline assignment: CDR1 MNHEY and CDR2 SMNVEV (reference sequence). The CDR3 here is CASSRDRGHYGYTF. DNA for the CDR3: TGTGCCAGCAGCCGGGACAGGGGGCATTATGGCTACACCTTC.

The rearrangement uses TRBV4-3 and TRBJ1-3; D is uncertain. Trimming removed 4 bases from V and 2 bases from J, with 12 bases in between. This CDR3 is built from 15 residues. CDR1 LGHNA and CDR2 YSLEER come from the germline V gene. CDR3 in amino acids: CASSLTWYTGNTIYF. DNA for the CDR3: TGCGCCAGCAGCCTTACCTGGTACACTGGAAACACCATATATTTT.

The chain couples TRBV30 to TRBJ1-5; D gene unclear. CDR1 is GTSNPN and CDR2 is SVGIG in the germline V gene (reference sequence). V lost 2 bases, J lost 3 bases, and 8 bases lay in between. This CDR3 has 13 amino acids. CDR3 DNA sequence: TGTGCCTGGAGTTCCCAGGCCAATCAGCCCCAGCATTTT. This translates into CAWSSQANQPQHF.

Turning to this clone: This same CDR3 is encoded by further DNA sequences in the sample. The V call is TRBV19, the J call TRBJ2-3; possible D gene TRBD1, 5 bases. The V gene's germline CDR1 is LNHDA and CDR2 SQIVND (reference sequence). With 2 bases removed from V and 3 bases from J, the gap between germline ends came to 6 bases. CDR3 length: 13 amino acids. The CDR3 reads CASSIPGTDTQYF. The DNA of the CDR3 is TGTGCCAGTAGTATACCAGGGACAGATACGCAGTATTTT.

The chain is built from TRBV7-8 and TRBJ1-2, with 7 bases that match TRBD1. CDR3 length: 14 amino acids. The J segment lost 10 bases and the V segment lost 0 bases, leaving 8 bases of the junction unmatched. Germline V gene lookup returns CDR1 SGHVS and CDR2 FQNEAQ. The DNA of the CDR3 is TGTGCCAGCAGCTTAGCCGAAGAGGACAGGCTCTACACCTTC. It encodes CASSLAEEDRLYTF.

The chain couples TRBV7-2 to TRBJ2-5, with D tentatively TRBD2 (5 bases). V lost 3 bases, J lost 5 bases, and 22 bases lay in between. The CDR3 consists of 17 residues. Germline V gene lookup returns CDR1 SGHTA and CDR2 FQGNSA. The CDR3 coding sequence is TGTGCCAGCAGCTTCCCAAAGGGTCTTAGGACGGGGGAGACCCAGTACTTC. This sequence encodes CASSFPKGLRTGETQYF.

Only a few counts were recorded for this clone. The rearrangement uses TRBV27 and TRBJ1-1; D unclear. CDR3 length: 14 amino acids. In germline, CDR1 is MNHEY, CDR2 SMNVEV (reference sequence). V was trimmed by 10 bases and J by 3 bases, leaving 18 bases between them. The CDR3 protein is CATRQVSGYTEAFF. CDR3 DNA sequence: TGTGCCACCCGCCAGGTTAGCGGCTACACTGAAGCTTTCTTT.

The CDR3 here is CASSYSTSRGDYGYTF. The CDR3 DNA reads as TGTGCCAGCAGTTACTCTACCTCCCGGGGAGATTATGGCTACACCTTC. This rearrangement joins TRBV6-5 to TRBJ1-2; D not certain. Trimming removed 0 bases from V and 5 bases from J, with 16 bases in between. CDR1 and CDR2 (germline): MNHEY, SVGAGI. There are 16 residues in the CDR3.

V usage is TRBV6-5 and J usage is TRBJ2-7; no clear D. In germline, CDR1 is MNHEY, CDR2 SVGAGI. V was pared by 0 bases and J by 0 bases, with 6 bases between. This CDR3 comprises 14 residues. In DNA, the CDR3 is TGTGCCAGCAGTTACTCTGGTAGCTCCTACGAGCAGTACTTC. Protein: CASSYSGSSYEQYF.

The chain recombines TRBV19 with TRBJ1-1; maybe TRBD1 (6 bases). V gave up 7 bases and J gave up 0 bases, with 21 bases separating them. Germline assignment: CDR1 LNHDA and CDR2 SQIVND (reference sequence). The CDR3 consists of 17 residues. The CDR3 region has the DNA TGTGCCAGTATCCCAAGAACAGGGAGCCGACTGAACACTGAAGCTTTCTTT. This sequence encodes CASIPRTGSRLNTEAFF.

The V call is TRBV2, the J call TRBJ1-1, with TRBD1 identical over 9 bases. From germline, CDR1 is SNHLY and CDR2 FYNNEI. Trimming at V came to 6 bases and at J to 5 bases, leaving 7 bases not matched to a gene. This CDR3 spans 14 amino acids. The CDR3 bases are TGTGCCAGCAGGTACACAGGGGGCTGGACTGAAGCTTTCTTT. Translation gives CASRYTGGWTEAFF.

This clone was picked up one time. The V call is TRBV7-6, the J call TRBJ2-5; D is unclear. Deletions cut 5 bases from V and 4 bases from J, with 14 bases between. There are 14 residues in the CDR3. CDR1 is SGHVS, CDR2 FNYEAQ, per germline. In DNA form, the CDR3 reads TGTGCCAGCAGCGATGACTCTATCCTAGAGACCCAGTACTTC. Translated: CASSDDSILETQYF.